The clone carrying this T cell receptor beta chain was detected ten times or more. Time point of the sample: longitudinal time-point 2. Stored at -80 C, 2 million PBMCs were the source of the unsorted libraries. This entry is derived from a study of neurological immune-mediated disorders. The cDNA was produced through 5'RACE with 10-nucleotide random UMIs. TCRdb analysed the 5' RACE reads with MiXCR anew, one entry per CDR3 protein. This table holds tens of thousands of distinct CDR3 sequences, roughly 10% found once. This CDR3 is 14 amino acids long. Between the trimmed V and J ends, which lost 4 bases and 4 bases, there was a span of 14 bases. Germline values: CDR1 DFQATT, CDR2 SNEGSKA (reference sequence).

The sequenced material came from PBMCs. The source is a man under 40 in good health. This chain joins TRBV20-1 and TRBJ2-1, with D possibly being TRBD2 (6 bases). CDR3 loop: CSAMRGGVYNEQFF. For the CDR3, the DNA is TGCAGTGCTATGCGGGGTGGGGTTTACAATGAGCAGTTCTTC.